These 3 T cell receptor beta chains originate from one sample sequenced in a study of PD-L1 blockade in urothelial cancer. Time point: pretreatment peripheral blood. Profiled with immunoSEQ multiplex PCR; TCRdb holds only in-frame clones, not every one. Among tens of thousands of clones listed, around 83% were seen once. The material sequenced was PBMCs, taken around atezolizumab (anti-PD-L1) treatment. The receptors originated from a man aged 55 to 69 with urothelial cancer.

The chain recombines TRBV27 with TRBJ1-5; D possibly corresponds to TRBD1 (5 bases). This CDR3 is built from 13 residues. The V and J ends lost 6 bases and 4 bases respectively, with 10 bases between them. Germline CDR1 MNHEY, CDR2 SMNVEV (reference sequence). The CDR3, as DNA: TGTGCCAGCAGCCTTTCAGGGAATCAGCCCCAGCATTTT. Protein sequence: CASSLSGNQPQHF.

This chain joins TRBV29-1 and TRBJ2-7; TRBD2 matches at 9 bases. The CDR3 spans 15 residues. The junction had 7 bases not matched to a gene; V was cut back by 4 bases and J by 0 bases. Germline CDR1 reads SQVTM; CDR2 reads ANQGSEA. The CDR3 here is CSVGGRGPLSYEQYF. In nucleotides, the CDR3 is TGCAGCGTTGGCGGGAGGGGACCACTCTCCTACGAGCAGTACTTC.

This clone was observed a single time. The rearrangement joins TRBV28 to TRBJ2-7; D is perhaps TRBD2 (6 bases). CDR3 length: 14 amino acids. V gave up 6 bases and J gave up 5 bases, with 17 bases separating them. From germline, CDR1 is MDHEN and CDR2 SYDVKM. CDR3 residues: CASSFGGSRNEQYF. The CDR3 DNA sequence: TGTGCCAGCAGCTTCGGAGGGAGTAGGAACGAGCAGTACTTC.